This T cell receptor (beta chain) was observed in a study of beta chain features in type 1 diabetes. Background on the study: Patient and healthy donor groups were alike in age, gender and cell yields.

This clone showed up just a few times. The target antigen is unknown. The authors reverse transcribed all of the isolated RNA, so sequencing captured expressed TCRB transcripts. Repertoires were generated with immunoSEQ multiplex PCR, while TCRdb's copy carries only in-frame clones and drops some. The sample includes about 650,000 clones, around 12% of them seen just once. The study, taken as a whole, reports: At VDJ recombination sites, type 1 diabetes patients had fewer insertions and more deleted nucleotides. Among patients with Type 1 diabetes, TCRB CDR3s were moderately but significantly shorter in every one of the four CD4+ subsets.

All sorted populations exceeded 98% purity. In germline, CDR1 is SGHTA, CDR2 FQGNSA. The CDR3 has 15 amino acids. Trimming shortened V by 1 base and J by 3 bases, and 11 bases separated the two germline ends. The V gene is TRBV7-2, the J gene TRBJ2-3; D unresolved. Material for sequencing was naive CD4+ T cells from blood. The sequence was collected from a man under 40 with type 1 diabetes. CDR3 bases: TGTGCCAGCAGCTTAGTCTCAGGCGAAACAGATACGCAGTATTTT. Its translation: CASSLVSGETDTQYF.